Detailed here is one T cell receptor (beta chain). As yet, its antigen is unknown. The data were taken from a study of shared clonotypes between healthy human individuals. Study-wide results and caveats: The study found lower generation probabilities in non-shared clonotypes than in those shared by all four donors.

V dropped 6 bases and J dropped 6 bases, with 20 bases sitting between them. The germline CDR1 and CDR2 sequences are SEHNR and FQNEAQ (reference sequence). This CDR3 spans 15 amino acids. The repertoire was sequenced with immunoSEQ multiplex PCR; TCRdb's copy has only in-frame clones and lacks some. The table includes some 690,000 clones, roughly 88% detected once. This rearrangement joins TRBV7-9 to TRBJ1-2; D is unclear. Sequencing used memory CD8+ T cells from PBMCs. Described subset: CD45RO+ cells pooled with CCR7-negative TemRA cells. The receptor's source is a man younger than 30 in good health. Some clones in this sample may be carry-over from other donors' samples. The CDR3 region has the DNA TGTGCCAGCAGGAATACCGGCGGGGAAAGACATGGCTACACCTTC. This gives the protein CASRNTGGERHGYTF.